This TCR beta chain was captured in a study of shared clonotypes between healthy human individuals. Overall study: Participating donors consisted of two women and a few men aged 18 to 49.

Comments on this clone: Germline and junction disagree at one end, which may indicate a read error.

CD45RO-negative, CCR7-selected cells formed the naive CD8 fraction, which excluded terminally differentiated effector memory CD45RA+ cells. The CDR3 has 13 residues. Germline V gives CDR1 SGDLS, CDR2 YYNGEE. Per the original data handling: ImmunoSEQ yielded junction-only sequences lacking quality scores, so filtering differed. The protocol was immunoSEQ multiplex PCR, while the TCRdb copy is restricted to in-frame clones and leaves out a portion. From that table come the V and J calls and clone size; the DNA was used to work out D and trimming. This table holds around 2,000,000 clones, about 95% found once.

Sequencing was performed on naive CD8+ T cells sorted from blood. V and J are TRBV9 and TRBJ2-2; D remains unclear. The receptor comes from a man between 18 and 35 years old in good health. CDR3 bases: TGTGCCAGCAGCGTAGGTAGCACCAGGGAGCTGTTTTTT. Amino acids: CASSVGSTRELFF.